This TCR beta chain is drawn from a study of blood T cell repertoires in COVID-19. Study summary: The cDNA or gDNA used as material had been derived from T cells, B-cell-depleted T cells, or PBMCs.

This clone is a singleton in its sample. Enrollment of patients from Seattle took place during active infection, with longitudinal follow-up. As processed by the authors: Estimates of nucleated cell counts were drawn from the amplification of reference gene primers. Libraries were prepared by immunoSEQ multiplex PCR; TCRdb keeps only in-frame clonotypes and omits some of them. The V and J calls and the clone size are those of that table, but D and trimming were determined from the DNA. Of about 170,000 clones listed, 70% to 90% were seen once; the top ten hold about 2.6%. This CDR3 contains 16 residues. From germline, CDR1 is DFQATT and CDR2 SNEGSKA (reference sequence). After removal of 3 bases from V and 2 bases from J, the junction contained 8 bases not matched to a gene.

The sample consisted of peripheral blood. The TCR originated in a woman of 80 years or more with COVID-19, enrolled during active disease. The chain uses TRBV20-1 and TRBJ2-3, with 10 bases aligning to TRBD2. DNA of the CDR3: TGCAGTGCTAGTGAACTAGCGGGGACGACCACAGATACGCAGTATTTT. It codes for CSASELAGTTTDTQYF.